This passage covers 10 T cell receptor beta chains from one sample sequenced in a study of shared clonotypes between healthy human individuals. The method was immunoSEQ multiplex PCR; TCRdb's version includes in-frame clones alone and lacks a portion of them. The data contain about 1.5 million clones, 95% to 99% of them singletons. The sequenced sample consisted of naive CD4+ T cells sorted from blood. Subset noted: CD45RA+ positively selected. The receptors here all came from a man aged 25 to 40 in good health.

The rearrangement joins TRBV10-2 to TRBJ1-2; 8 nucleotides line up with TRBD1. This CDR3 has 16 residues. Germline V gene sequence: CDR1 WSHSY, CDR2 SAAADI. With V trimmed by 6 bases and J by 0 bases, 9 bases remained unmatched. CDR3 amino acids: CASRRPPGQANYGYTF. The CDR3 DNA is TGCGCCAGCAGGAGGCCTCCGGGACAGGCTAACTATGGCTACACCTTC.

The V call is TRBV5-4, the J call TRBJ2-1; TRBD2 matches at 8 bases. The CDR3 totals 13 residues. Germline CDR1 is SGHNT and CDR2 is YYREEE (reference sequence). Trimming at V came to 7 bases and at J to 10 bases, leaving 10 bases not matched to a gene. The CDR3 reads CASRPPGGQEQFF. The CDR3, as DNA: TGTGCCAGCCGCCCCCCGGGAGGGCAAGAGCAGTTCTTC. Drawing the rest from reference TRBV5-4 and TRBJ2-1, the complete variable domain is ETGVTQSPTHLIKTRGQQVTLRCSSQSGHNTVSWYQQALGQGPQFIFQYYREEENGRGNFPPRFSGLQFPNYSSELNVNALELDDSALYLCASRPPGGQEQFFGPGTRLTVL.

The V gene is TRBV6-6, the J gene TRBJ1-1; no clear D gene. This CDR3 spans 14 amino acids. Germline V CDR1 and CDR2: MNHNY, SVGAGI (reference sequence). V shed 5 bases and J shed 3 bases, with 13 bases lying between them. The CDR3 reads CASSRTVRDTEAFF. CDR3 nucleotide sequence: TGTGCCAGCAGTCGAACAGTGAGAGACACTGAAGCTTTCTTT.

The V and J genes are TRBV5-1 and TRBJ1-3; unclear D gene. V lost 4 bases, J lost 4 bases, and 21 bases lay in between. Per the germline V gene, CDR1 is SGHRS and CDR2 is YFSETQ. CDR3 length: 17 amino acids. CDR3 loop: CASSPSGAGLAGNTIYF. For the CDR3, the DNA is TGCGCCAGCAGCCCGTCGGGTGCAGGACTTGCCGGAAACACCATATATTTT.

The chain carries TRBV29-1 and TRBJ1-1; possible D gene TRBD1, 6 bases. The CDR3 covers 16 residues. Germline V gene sequence: CDR1 SQVTM, CDR2 ANQGSEA. Trimming removed 2 bases at V and 3 bases at J, with 19 bases between. CDR3 coding DNA: TGCAGCGTTGAAACCCGACAGGTTTGGTTCGACACTGAAGCTTTCTTT. Its protein is CSVETRQVWFDTEAFF.

The J gene is TRBJ2-7, the V gene TRBV4-2, with D unclear. Germline CDR1 reads LGHNA; CDR2 reads YNFKEQ. V dropped 0 bases and J dropped 2 bases, with 8 bases sitting between them. The CDR3 spans 14 residues. The CDR3 here is CASSQDPRTYEQYF. The CDR3 DNA follows: TGTGCCAGCAGCCAAGATCCCAGGACCTACGAGCAGTACTTC.

The chain uses TRBV5-4 and TRBJ2-7, with D unresolved. From germline, CDR1 is SGHNT and CDR2 YYREEE (reference sequence). Trimming shortened V by 1 base and J by 2 bases, and 16 bases separated the two germline ends. The CDR3 sequence is 16 residues long. As DNA, the CDR3 is TGTGCCAGCAGCTTGAGGTTGGGTGTGGACCCCTACGAGCAGTACTTC. It translates to CASSLRLGVDPYEQYF.

This clone was recorded only once. This chain connects TRBV5-4 to TRBJ2-7; D not certain. This CDR3 has 14 amino acids. The V end lost 4 bases, the J end lost 7 bases, and 18 bases lay between the germline ends. The V gene's germline CDR1 is SGHNT and CDR2 YYREEE (reference sequence). The CDR3 loop is CASSPPMRASEQYF. CDR3 bases: TGTGCCAGCAGCCCCCCAATGAGAGCGAGTGAGCAGTACTTC.

The V call is TRBV29-1, the J call TRBJ2-3, with 11 bases that match TRBD2. The CDR3 is made up of 15 amino acids. Losses at the gene ends were 3 bases for V and 2 bases for J; bases not matched to a gene: 4. Germline-derived CDR1 and CDR2 are SQVTM and ANQGSEA. The CDR3 nucleotides read TGCAGCGTTGAGAGACTAGCGGGACTCACAGATACGCAGTATTTT. This gives the protein CSVERLAGLTDTQYF.

This sequence joins TRBV6-6 and TRBJ1-5; D remains unclear. The ends were cut back, 2 bases at V and 7 bases at J, with 6 bases in the middle. The germline V gene encodes CDR1 MNHNY and CDR2 SVGAGI (reference sequence). The CDR3 loop spans 12 amino acids. In nucleotides, the CDR3 is TGTGCCAGCAGTTACCAGCGGCAGCCCCAGCATTTT. Protein sequence: CASSYQRQPQHF.